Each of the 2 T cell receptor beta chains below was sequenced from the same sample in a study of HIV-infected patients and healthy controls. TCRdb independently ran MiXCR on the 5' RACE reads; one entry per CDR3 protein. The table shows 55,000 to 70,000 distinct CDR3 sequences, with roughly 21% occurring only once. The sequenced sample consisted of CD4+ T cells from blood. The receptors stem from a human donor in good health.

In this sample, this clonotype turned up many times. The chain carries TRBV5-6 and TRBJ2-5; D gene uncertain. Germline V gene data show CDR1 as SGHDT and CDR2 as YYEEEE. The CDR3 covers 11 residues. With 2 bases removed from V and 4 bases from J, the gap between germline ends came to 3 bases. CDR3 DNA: TGTGCCAGCAGCTTAAGAGAGACCCAGTACTTC. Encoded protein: CASSLRETQYF.

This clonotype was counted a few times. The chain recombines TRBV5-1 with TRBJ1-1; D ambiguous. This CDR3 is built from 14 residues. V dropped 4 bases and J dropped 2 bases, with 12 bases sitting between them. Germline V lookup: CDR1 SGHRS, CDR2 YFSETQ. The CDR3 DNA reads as TGCGCCAGCAGCCAGAACGAGGGTAACACTGAAGCTTTCTTT. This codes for CASSQNEGNTEAFF.